A few counts support the clone carrying this TCR beta chain. Its antigen is unidentified. This sample is part of a study of Ad26.COV2.S vaccination and SARS-CoV-2 variants. Study-level points and caveats: Non-spike TCR breadth showed similarity between vaccine and placebo recipients.

Method: immunoSEQ multiplex PCR; TCRdb's copy keeps in-frame clones and lacks some. The table has roughly 320,000 clones, 86% seen once; the top ten hold 1.9%. Treatment denoted: 19 received Ad26.COV2.S at low or high dose, single or two shots; several received placebo; per-sample allocation not given. Sampling occurred on day 63 after the first vaccine or placebo injection. Vaccination employed an Ad26 vector expressing the Wuhan-strain SARS-CoV-2 spike. There are 15 residues in the CDR3. After removal of 6 bases from V and 8 bases from J, the junction contained 6 bases not matched to a gene. Germline CDR1 reads SNHLY; CDR2 reads FYNNEI.

The sequences come from peripheral blood, collected in a trial of Ad26.COV2.S vaccine versus placebo. The chain uses TRBV2 and TRBJ1-6; 11 positions match TRBD1. This TCR was recovered from a person aged 18-65 years who received the Ad26.COV2.S COVID-19 vaccine or a placebo. The CDR3 bases are TGTGCCAGCAGGTCGGGGGGACAGGGGGATTCACCCCTCCACTTT. It is translated as CASRSGGQGDSPLHF.